The clone carrying this T cell receptor (beta chain) was detected ten times or more. Antigen: not known. Trimming left V 1 base short and J 6 bases short, with 11 bases between. This CDR3 has 14 residues. This specimen belongs to a study of T cells in Graves' hyperthyroidism and ophthalmopathy. Broader study findings: The model foresaw ophthalmopathy a median around 6 months prior to onset. Blood also held most thyroid clonotypes expanded beyond 0.001.

Ophthalmopathy patients had Clinical Activity Score at least 3, NOSPECS grade at least 4, duration under 3 months. Amplification of TCR beta CDR3 regions used RNA as the template. HTBI primers were employed in a first-round RT-PCR of the TCR CDR3. MiXCR, run by TCRdb on the multiplex PCR reads, gives a single entry per CDR3 protein. The sample includes almost 500,000 distinct CDR3 sequences, approximately 22% seen only once; the top ten take 49%. This chain uses TRBV12-3 or TRBV12-4 with TRBJ2-3; D is ambiguous. The sequence was obtained from a woman in her 70s with Graves' ophthalmopathy. Source material: blood. CDR3 DNA: TGTGCCAGCAGTTTAGGCCTGCGTTCCGATACGCAGTATTTT. This sequence encodes CASSLGLRSDTQYF.